This T cell receptor (beta chain) was recovered during a study of T cells in women clearing cervical HPV infection. Looking at the study overall: Cases: HPV16-related CIN3 or worse on histology, a couple of invasive cancers. Controls gave blood once infection was undetectable; cases at lesion identification.

Assay: immunoSEQ multiplex PCR; the TCRdb copy retains only in-frame clones and omits some. The sample totals more than 30,000 clones; its top ten clones hold about 7%. The V end was cut by 5 bases, the J end by 0 bases, with 10 bases between. This CDR3 spans 14 amino acids. Germline CDR1 SGHTA, CDR2 FQGNSA. For this clone: Read coverage stops 3 residues before the CDR3 terminus; the germline J gene supplies the remainder.

The chain is built from TRBV7-2 and TRBJ1-1, with unresolved D. The specimen sequenced was blood buffy coat. The receptor's source is a woman aged 18-70 years with a cervical HPV16 infection that either progressed to CIN3+ or cleared (not recorded which). The sequenced CDR3 bases are TGTGCCAGCAGCCCCCGTACAGTGAACACTGAA. This codes for CASSPRTVNTE. The whole CDR3 sequence is CASSPRTVNTEAFF.